The 24 T cell receptor beta chains reported below all come from one sample, sequenced in a study of blood T cell repertoires in COVID-19. The protocol was immunoSEQ multiplex PCR, while the TCRdb copy is restricted to in-frame clones and leaves out a portion. The sample comprises 390,000 or so clones, around 87% of which are singletons, and around 7% rests with the top ten. Input material: peripheral blood. These receptors were collected from a man aged 18 to 29 with active or convalescent COVID-19.

This sequence joins TRBV29-1 and TRBJ2-1; maybe TRBD1 (5 bases). This CDR3 comprises 13 residues. Germline V CDR1 and CDR2: SQVTM, ANQGSEA. Trimming took 7 bases from V and 2 from J, leaving 12 bases between them. As DNA, the CDR3 is TGCAGCGAGACAGTCGATGCCTACAATGAGCAGTTCTTC. This encodes CSETVDAYNEQFF.

This clone was counted a single time. The V call is TRBV25-1, the J call TRBJ1-2, with TRBD1 as a possible D gene (5 bases). CDR1 and CDR2 from the germline V gene are MGHDK and SYGVNS. CDR3 length: 14 residues. The V gene lost 4 bases and the J gene lost 7 bases, with 16 bases spanning the gap. The CDR3 protein is CASSVGHAAFGYTF. The CDR3 region has the DNA TGTGCCAGCAGTGTAGGACATGCCGCTTTTGGCTACACCTTC.

In its sample, this clone was seen a few times. The chain employs TRBV4-3 and TRBJ1-5; D not certain. The germline V and J ends were trimmed by 0 bases and 1 base, with 4 bases remaining between them. There are 14 residues in the CDR3. Germline V gene data show CDR1 as LGHNA and CDR2 as YSLEER. CDR3 nucleotides: TGCGCCAGCAGCCAAGAACTGAGCAATCAGCCCCAGCATTTT. This translates into CASSQELSNQPQHF.

The V gene is TRBV7-9, the J gene TRBJ2-3, with 11 bases aligning to TRBD2. CDR1 and CDR2 from the germline V gene are SEHNR and FQNEAQ (reference sequence). This CDR3 has 16 residues. Trimming took 6 bases from V and 0 from J; bases not matched to a gene: 5. The CDR3 reads CASRGGTSGSTDTQYF. Written as DNA, the CDR3 is TGTGCCAGCAGGGGCGGGACTAGCGGTAGCACAGATACGCAGTATTTT.

This rearrangement joins TRBV3-1 (or the pseudogene TRBV3-2) to TRBJ2-7; 8 positions match TRBD2. The CDR3 contains 14 residues. With V trimmed by 8 bases and J by 7 bases, 13 bases remained unmatched. Germline V CDR1 and CDR2: LGHDT, YNNKEL (reference sequence). The chain's CDR3 is CASSRLATSEEQYF. The CDR3 DNA reads TGTGCCAGCTCCCGACTAGCGACCTCGGAAGAGCAGTACTTC.

The V call is TRBV4-3, the J call TRBJ1-5; perhaps TRBD1 as D (5 bases). The CDR3 loop spans 14 amino acids. Germline V gene lookup returns CDR1 LGHNA and CDR2 YSLEER. V gave up 0 bases and J gave up 6 bases, with 9 bases separating them. CDR3 nucleotides: TGCGCCAGCAGCCAAGATCTGGGGGGTCAGCCCCAGCATTTT. It is translated as CASSQDLGGQPQHF.

This clone was seen only once. This sequence may be a read error, since a much larger clone differs from it by one base. V is TRBV7-2 and J is TRBJ2-3; 15 positions match TRBD2. V shed 5 bases, J shed 1 base, and the junction held 1 base outside the gene matches. The CDR3 is made up of 16 amino acids. From germline, CDR1 is SGHTA and CDR2 FQGNSA. The CDR3 sequence is CASSRTSGGGTDTQYF. The CDR3, as DNA: TGTGCCAGCAGCCGGACTAGCGGGGGGGGCACAGATACGCAGTATTTT. Together with reference TRBV7-2 and TRBJ2-3, the CDR3 gives the full variable domain: GAGVSQSPSNKVTEKGKDVELRCDPISGHTALYWYRQSLGQGLEFLIYFQGNSAPDKSGLPSDRFSAERTGGSVSTLTIQRTQQEDSAVYLCASSRTSGGGTDTQYFGPGTRLTVL.

The chain combines TRBV9 with TRBJ1-4; TRBD1 matches 7 bases. In germline, CDR1 is SGDLS, CDR2 YYNGEE. The CDR3 is 15 amino acids. V lost 2 bases to trimming and J lost 4 bases; unmatched junction nucleotides: 5. As DNA, the CDR3 is TGTGCCAGCAGCGTTTACGGGACAGTTAATGAAAAACTGTTTTTT. It specifies CASSVYGTVNEKLFF.

The rearrangement uses TRBV28 and TRBJ1-2, with D maybe TRBD1 (5 bases). Germline CDR1 and CDR2: MDHEN and SYDVKM. The CDR3 is made up of 15 amino acids. V lost 7 bases and J 4 bases, leaving 19 bases between the germline ends. For the CDR3, the DNA is TGTGCCAGCATAGTCGGCGGCGGGGCAGGCTATGGCTACACCTTC. Protein: CASIVGGGAGYGYTF.

J is TRBJ2-7 and V is TRBV21-1; TRBD1 is the table's D call and was not checked against the DNA. TRBV21-1 is assigned pseudogene status. This CDR3 has 18 amino acids. The DNA of the CDR3 is TGTGCCAGCAGCAAAGCGGGACAGGGACGGTTTATTCGGAACGAGCAGTACTTC. Its protein product is CASSKAGQGRFIRNEQYF.

This rearrangement joins TRBV5-6 to TRBJ2-1; 8 bases map to TRBD2. Losses at the gene ends were 5 bases for V and 4 bases for J; bases not matched to a gene: 11. Per germline, CDR1 SGHDT and CDR2 YYEEEE. This CDR3 has 16 residues. The CDR3 DNA follows: TGTGCCAGCAGGACGGGAGGGACCATCAGATACAATGAGCAGTTCTTC. It translates to CASRTGGTIRYNEQFF.

The genes are TRBV7-9 and TRBJ1-1, with D possibly TRBD1 on 5 matching bases. The V and J ends lost 5 bases and 6 bases respectively, with 16 bases between them. CDR1 is SEHNR, CDR2 FQNEAQ, per germline (reference sequence). The CDR3 runs 14 residues. CDR3 bases: TGTGCCAGCAGCCCTGTACCAGGGAATCCTGAAGCTTTCTTT. Translating it yields CASSPVPGNPEAFF.

The chain joins TRBV28 to TRBJ1-2, with 11 bases matching TRBD1. The trim removed 10 bases at V and 6 bases at J, leaving 16 bases unmatched. CDR3 size: 16 residues. Germline V CDR1 and CDR2: MDHEN, SYDVKM. CDR3 DNA: TGTGCCATCACACCCCGGAAAGGACAGGGGGCCGATGGCTACACCTTC. Protein sequence: CAITPRKGQGADGYTF.

The V gene is TRBV19, the J gene TRBJ1-1, with D perhaps matching TRBD1 (6 bases). The CDR3 runs 14 residues. The ends were cut back, 6 bases at V and 6 bases at J, with 17 bases in the middle. The germline CDR1 and CDR2 sequences are LNHDA and SQIVND (reference sequence). The CDR3 bases are TGTGCCAGTAGCACTCAGGGGCGTTACGCTGAAGCTTTCTTT. Protein product: CASSTQGRYAEAFF.

The CDR3 is CASSLRENIDGNSPLHF. The CDR3 DNA sequence: TGTGCCAGCTCACTACGGGAAAACATAGACGGGAATTCACCCCTCCACTTT. The gene calls are TRBV18 and TRBJ1-6, with unresolved D. The CDR3 is 17 amino acids. Between the trimmed V and J ends, which lost 4 bases and 7 bases, there was a span of 20 bases. CDR1 and CDR2 from the germline V gene are KGHSH and LQKENI.

The V and J genes are TRBV28 and TRBJ1-1, with a tentative D call TRBD1 (6 bases). The CDR3 consists of 13 residues. V was shortened by 7 bases and J by 4 bases, with 13 bases between the two germline ends. Germline V lookup: CDR1 MDHEN, CDR2 SYDVKM. CDR3 residues: CASILGQSTEAFF. CDR3 in DNA: TGTGCCAGCATCCTTGGACAGTCCACTGAAGCTTTCTTT.

This chain links TRBV24-1 with TRBJ1-1, with D perhaps TRBD1 (5 bases). The CDR3 is made up of 11 amino acids. Germline V CDR1 and CDR2: KGHDR, SFDVKD. Trimming took off 5 bases at V and 9 bases at J, with 9 bases between the two ends. The CDR3 loop reads CATSVAGQAFF. DNA of the CDR3: TGTGCCACCAGTGTGGCGGGGCAAGCTTTCTTT.

This rearrangement joins TRBV4-2 to TRBJ2-2; a possible D gene is TRBD1 (6 bases). The V gene's germline CDR1 is LGHNA and CDR2 YNFKEQ. CDR3 length: 18 residues. V was pared by 0 bases and J by 4 bases, with 18 bases between. CDR3 nucleotides: TGTGCCAGCAGCCAAGACCATGGGCAGGGGTTTGGCACCGGGGAGCTGTTTTTT. This encodes CASSQDHGQGFGTGELFF.

The chain is built from TRBV11-3 and TRBJ2-7; 8 nucleotides match TRBD1. Trimming cost V 5 bases and J 2 bases; bases outside gene matches: 8. CDR1 is SGHNT and CDR2 is YENEEA in the germline V gene. The CDR3 is 15 amino acids. The CDR3 sequence: CASSKGQGKTYEQYF. CDR3 nucleotides: TGTGCCAGCAGCAAAGGACAGGGTAAGACCTACGAGCAGTACTTC.

This chain uses TRBV19 with TRBJ2-7; possibly TRBD2 for D (6 bases). The germline V and J ends were trimmed by 4 bases and 6 bases, with 16 bases remaining between them. The CDR3 covers 14 residues. The germline V gene encodes CDR1 LNHDA and CDR2 SQIVND (reference sequence). The CDR3 nucleotides read TGTGCCAGTAGTACCTCGGGACGGGGGAGCGAGCAGTACTTC. Protein: CASSTSGRGSEQYF.

The chain couples TRBV4-1 to TRBJ2-1; 14 bases agree with TRBD2. Trimming removed 2 bases from V and 0 bases from J; junction bases left unmatched: 12. This CDR3 is 21 amino acids long. The germline CDR1 and CDR2 sequences are MGHRA and YSYEKL. The CDR3 region is CASSQFPLGLAGDSSYNEQFF. For the CDR3, the DNA is TGCGCCAGCAGCCAATTCCCCCTGGGACTAGCGGGGGACAGCTCCTACAATGAGCAGTTCTTC.

This clone was observed once. The chain employs TRBV3-1 (or the pseudogene TRBV3-2) and TRBJ1-1; maybe TRBD1 (5 bases). The V gene lost 0 bases and the J gene lost 3 bases, with 11 bases spanning the gap. The CDR3 sequence is 15 residues long. Germline-derived CDR1 and CDR2 are LGHDT and YNNKEL (reference sequence). CDR3: CASSQDKGLDTEAFF. The CDR3 DNA follows: TGTGCCAGCAGCCAAGATAAGGGGCTGGACACTGAAGCTTTCTTT.

This chain links TRBV19 with TRBJ2-1, with 7 bases matching TRBD1. V lost 4 bases to trimming and J lost 7 bases; unmatched junction nucleotides: 4. The CDR3 loop spans 13 amino acids. Germline V gene sequence: CDR1 LNHDA, CDR2 SQIVND (reference sequence). This chain's CDR3 is CASSNVRGNEQFF. CDR3 in DNA: TGTGCCAGTAGTAACGTCAGGGGGAATGAGCAGTTCTTC.

The J gene is TRBJ2-7, the V gene TRBV2; 9 bases agree with TRBD1. The CDR3 sequence is 14 residues long. Germline values: CDR1 SNHLY, CDR2 FYNNEI. V lost 8 bases and J lost 0; bases outside the gene matches: 5. DNA of the CDR3: TGTGCCAGCGTATGGGACAGGGACTCCTACGAGCAGTACTTC. Translating gives CASVWDRDSYEQYF.